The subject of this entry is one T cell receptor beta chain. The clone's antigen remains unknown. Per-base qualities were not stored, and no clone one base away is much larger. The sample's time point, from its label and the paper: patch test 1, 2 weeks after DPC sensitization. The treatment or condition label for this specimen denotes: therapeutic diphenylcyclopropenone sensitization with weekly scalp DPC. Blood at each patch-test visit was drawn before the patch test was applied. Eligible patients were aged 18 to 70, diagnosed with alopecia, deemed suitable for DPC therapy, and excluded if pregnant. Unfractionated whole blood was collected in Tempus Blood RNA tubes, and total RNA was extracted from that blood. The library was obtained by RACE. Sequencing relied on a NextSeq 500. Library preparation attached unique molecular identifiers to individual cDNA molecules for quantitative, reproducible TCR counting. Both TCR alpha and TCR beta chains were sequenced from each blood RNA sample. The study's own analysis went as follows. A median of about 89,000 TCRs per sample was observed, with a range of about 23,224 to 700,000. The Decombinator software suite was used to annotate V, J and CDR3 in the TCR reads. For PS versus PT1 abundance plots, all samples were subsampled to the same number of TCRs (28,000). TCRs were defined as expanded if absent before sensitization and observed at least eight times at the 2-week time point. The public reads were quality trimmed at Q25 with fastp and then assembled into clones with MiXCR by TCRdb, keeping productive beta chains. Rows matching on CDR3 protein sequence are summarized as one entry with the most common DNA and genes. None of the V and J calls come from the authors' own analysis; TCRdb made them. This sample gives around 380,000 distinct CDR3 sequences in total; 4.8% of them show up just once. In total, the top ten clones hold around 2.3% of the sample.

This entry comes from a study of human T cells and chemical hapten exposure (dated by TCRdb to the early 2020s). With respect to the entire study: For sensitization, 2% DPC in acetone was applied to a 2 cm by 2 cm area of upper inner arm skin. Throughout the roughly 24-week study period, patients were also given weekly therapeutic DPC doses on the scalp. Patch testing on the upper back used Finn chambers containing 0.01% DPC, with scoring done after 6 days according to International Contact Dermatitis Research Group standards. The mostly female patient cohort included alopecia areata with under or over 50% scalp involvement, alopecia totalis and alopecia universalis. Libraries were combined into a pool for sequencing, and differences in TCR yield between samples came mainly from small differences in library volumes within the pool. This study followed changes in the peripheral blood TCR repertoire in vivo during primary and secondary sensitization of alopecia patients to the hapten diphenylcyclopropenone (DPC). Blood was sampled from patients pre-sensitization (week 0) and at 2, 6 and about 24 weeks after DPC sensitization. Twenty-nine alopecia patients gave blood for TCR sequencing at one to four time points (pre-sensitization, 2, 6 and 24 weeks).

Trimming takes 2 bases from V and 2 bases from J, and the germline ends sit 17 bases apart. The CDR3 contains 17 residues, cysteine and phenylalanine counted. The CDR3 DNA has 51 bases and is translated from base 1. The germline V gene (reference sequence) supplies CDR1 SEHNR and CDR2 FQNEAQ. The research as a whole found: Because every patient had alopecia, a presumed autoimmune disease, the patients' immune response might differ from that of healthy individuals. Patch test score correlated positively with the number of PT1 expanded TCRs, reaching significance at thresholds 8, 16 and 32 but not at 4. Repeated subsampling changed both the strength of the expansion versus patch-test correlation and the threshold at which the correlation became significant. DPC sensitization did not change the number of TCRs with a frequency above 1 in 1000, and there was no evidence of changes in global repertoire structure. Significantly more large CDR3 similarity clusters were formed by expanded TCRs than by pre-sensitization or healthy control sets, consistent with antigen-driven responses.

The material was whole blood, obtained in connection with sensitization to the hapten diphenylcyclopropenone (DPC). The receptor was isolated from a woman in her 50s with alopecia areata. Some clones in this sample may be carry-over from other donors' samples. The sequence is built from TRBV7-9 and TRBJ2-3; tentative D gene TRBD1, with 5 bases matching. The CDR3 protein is CASSLNMQGRATDTQYF. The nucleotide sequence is TGTGCCAGCAGCTTAAATATGCAGGGTCGTGCCACAGATACGCAGTATTTT. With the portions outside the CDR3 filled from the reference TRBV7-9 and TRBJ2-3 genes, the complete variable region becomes DTGVSQNPRHKITKRGQNVTFRCDPISEHNRLYWYRQTLGQGPEFLTYFQNEAQLEKSRLLSDRFSAERPKGSFSTLEIQRTEQGDSAMYLCASSLNMQGRATDTQYFGPGTRLTVL.